Presented here are 3 T cell receptor beta chains from one specimen sequenced in a study of blood T cell repertoires in COVID-19. The table came from immunoSEQ multiplex PCR; TCRdb's copy has only in-frame clones and leaves some out. The sample includes approximately 120,000 clones, around three quarters of them seen just once. The sample comprised peripheral blood. These receptors originate from a human donor in a cohort sampled during active or convalescent COVID-19.

The genes are TRBV12-5 and TRBJ1-4; 7 bases fit TRBD1. After removal of 4 bases from V and 6 bases from J, the junction contained 11 bases not matched to a gene. CDR1 is LGHNT and CDR2 is FRNRAP in the germline V gene. The CDR3 contains 16 residues. The CDR3 sequence: CASGSPTGLRDEKLFF. CDR3 bases: TGTGCTAGTGGTTCGCCGACAGGGTTGAGGGATGAAAAACTGTTTTTT.

The V and J genes are TRBV10-1 and TRBJ2-3, with D hard to call. CDR1 WNHNN and CDR2 SYGVQD come from the germline V gene (reference sequence). Trimming removed 6 bases at V and 0 bases at J, with 16 bases between. The CDR3 runs 16 residues. CDR3 residues: CASSRYSAPSTDTQYF. In DNA, the CDR3 is TGCGCCAGCAGCCGATACAGTGCCCCTAGCACAGATACGCAGTATTTT.

The genes are TRBV7-9 and TRBJ2-5, with 7 bases lining up with TRBD2. Germline V gives CDR1 SEHNR, CDR2 FQNEAQ (reference sequence). CDR3 length equals 15 residues. The V gene end was trimmed by 5 bases and the J gene end by 4 bases; junction bases not matched to a gene: 10. In DNA form, the CDR3 reads TGTGCCAGCAGCAACCTACTAGCGTCGGGAGAGACCCAGTACTTC. This encodes CASSNLLASGETQYF. The full variable domain, with the rest looked up from reference TRBV7-9 and TRBJ2-5, is DTGVSQNPRHKITKRGQNVTFRCDPISEHNRLYWYRQTLGQGPEFLTYFQNEAQLEKSRLLSDRFSAERPKGSFSTLEIQRTEQGDSAMYLCASSNLLASGETQYFGPGTRLLVL.